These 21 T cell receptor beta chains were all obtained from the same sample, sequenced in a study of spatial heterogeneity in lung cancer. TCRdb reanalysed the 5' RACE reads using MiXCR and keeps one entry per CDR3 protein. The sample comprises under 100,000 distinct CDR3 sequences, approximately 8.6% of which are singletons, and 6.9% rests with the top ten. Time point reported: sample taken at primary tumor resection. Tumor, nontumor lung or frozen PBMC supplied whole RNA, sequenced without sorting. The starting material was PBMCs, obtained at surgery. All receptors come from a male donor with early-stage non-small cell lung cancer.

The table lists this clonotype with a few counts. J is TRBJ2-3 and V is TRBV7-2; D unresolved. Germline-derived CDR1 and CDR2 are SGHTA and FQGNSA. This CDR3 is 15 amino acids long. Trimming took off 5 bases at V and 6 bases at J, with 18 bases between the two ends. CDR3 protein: CASSPGRSRSDTQYF. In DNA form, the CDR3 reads TGTGCCAGCAGCCCCGGACGGAGTCGATCCGATACGCAGTATTTT.

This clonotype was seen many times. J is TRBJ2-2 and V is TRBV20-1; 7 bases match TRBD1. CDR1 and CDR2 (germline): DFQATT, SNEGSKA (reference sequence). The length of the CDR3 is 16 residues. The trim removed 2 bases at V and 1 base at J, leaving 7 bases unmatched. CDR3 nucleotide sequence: TGCAGTGCTAGACAAACAGGGGTGGAGAACACCGGGGAGCTGTTTTTT. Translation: CSARQTGVENTGELFF.

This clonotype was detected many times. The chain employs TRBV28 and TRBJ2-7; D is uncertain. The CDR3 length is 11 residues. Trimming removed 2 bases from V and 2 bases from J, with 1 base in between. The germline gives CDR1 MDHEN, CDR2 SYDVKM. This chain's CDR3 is CASSLAYEQYF. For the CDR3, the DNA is TGTGCCAGCAGTTTAGCCTACGAGCAGTACTTC.

The DNA for the CDR3 is TGCGCCAGCAGTCAACCACCCCCCTTTGATCAGCCCCAGCATTTT. It codes for CASSQPPPFDQPQHF. The J gene is TRBJ1-5, the V gene TRBV23-1; D remains ambiguous. TRBV23-1 belongs to the ORF category, with a function that is uncertain. Trimming removed 2 bases from V and 5 bases from J, with 13 bases in between. CDR3 length: 15 residues.

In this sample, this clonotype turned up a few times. CDR3 protein: CSASRQGATEAFF. CDR3 sequence (DNA): TGCAGTGCTAGCAGACAGGGGGCGACTGAAGCTTTCTTT. The V gene is TRBV20-1, the J gene TRBJ1-1, with 10 nucleotides matching TRBD1. This CDR3 is 13 amino acids long. CDR1 and CDR2 (germline): DFQATT, SNEGSKA (reference sequence). V gave up 3 bases and J gave up 5 bases; unmatched junction bases: 3.

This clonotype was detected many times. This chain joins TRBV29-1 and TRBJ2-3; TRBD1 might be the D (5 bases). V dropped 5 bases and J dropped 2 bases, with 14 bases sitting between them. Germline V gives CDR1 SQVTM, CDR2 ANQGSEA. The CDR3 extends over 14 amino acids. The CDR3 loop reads CSVRHRQHTDTQYF. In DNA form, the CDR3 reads TGCAGCGTTCGTCATAGACAGCACACAGATACGCAGTATTTT.

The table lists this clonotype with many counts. The CDR3 spells CASSNGQEDFGYGYTF. The CDR3 bases are TGTGCCAGCAGTAACGGACAGGAAGATTTTGGCTATGGCTACACCTTC. The rearrangement links TRBV28 to TRBJ1-2; the match to TRBD1 covers 7 bases. The length of the CDR3 is 16 residues. With 5 bases clipped from V and 4 bases from J, the junction kept 13 bases outside the gene matches. CDR1 and CDR2 from the germline V gene are MDHEN and SYDVKM.

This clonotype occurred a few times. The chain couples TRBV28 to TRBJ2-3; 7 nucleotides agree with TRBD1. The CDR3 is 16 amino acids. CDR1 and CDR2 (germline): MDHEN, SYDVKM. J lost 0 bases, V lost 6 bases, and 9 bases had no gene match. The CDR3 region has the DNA TGTGCCAGCAGCTTGCTCGACAGGGCTAGCACAGATACGCAGTATTTT. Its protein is CASSLLDRASTDTQYF.

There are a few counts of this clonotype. The CDR3 DNA follows: TGCAGCGCCCAGGGCGGGAGGGGCACAGATACGCAGTATTTT. Translated: CSAQGGRGTDTQYF. This chain uses TRBV29-1 with TRBJ2-3; 9 bases map to TRBD2. The CDR3 contains 14 residues. The J segment lost 1 base and the V segment lost 7 bases, leaving 6 bases of the junction unmatched. CDR1 and CDR2 (germline): SQVTM, ANQGSEA.

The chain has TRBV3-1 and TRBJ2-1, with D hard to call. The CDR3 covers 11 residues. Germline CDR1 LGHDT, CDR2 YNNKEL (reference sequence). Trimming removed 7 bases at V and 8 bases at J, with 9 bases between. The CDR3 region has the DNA TGTGCCAGCACTCTGAGTGATGAGCAGTTCTTC. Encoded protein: CASTLSDEQFF.

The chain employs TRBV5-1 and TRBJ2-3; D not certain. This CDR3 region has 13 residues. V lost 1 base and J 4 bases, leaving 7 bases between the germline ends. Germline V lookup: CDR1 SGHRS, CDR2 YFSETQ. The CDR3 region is CASSLHGSDTQYF. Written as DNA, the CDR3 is TGCGCCAGCAGCTTGCACGGATCAGATACGCAGTATTTT.

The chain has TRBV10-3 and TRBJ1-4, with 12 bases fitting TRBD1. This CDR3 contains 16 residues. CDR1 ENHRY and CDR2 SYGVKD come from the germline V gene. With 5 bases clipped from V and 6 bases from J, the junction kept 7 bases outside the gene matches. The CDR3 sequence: CAISSRDRGQDEKLFF. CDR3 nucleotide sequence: TGTGCCATCAGTTCCCGGGACAGGGGGCAGGATGAAAAACTGTTTTTT.

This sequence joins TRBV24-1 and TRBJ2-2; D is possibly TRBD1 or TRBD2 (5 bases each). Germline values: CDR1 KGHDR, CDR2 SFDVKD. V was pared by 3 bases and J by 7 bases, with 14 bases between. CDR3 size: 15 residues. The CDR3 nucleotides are TGTGCCACCAGTGATCCCGGGACCGGTGACGGGGAGCTGTTTTTT. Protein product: CATSDPGTGDGELFF.

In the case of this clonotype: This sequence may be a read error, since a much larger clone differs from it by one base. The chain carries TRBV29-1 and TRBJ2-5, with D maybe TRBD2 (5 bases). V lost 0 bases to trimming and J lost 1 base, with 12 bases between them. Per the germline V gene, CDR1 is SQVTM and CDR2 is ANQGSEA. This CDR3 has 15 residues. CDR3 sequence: CSVEDRRELQETQYF. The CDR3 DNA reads TGCAGCGTTGAAGATAGAAGGGAGCTCCAAGAGACCCAGTACTTC.

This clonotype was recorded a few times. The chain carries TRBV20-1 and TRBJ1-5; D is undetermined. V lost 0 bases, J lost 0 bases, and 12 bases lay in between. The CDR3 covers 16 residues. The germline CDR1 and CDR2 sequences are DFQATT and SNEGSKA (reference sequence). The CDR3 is CSARDAQADSNQPQHF. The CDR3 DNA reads TGCAGTGCTAGAGACGCCCAGGCAGATAGCAATCAGCCCCAGCATTTT.

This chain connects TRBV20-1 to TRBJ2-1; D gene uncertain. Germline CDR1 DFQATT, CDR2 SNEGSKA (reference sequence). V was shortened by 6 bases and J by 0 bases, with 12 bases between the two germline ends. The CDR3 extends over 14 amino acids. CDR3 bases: TGCAGTGCAACTCCGGTCCTCTCCTACAATGAGCAGTTCTTC. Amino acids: CSATPVLSYNEQFF.

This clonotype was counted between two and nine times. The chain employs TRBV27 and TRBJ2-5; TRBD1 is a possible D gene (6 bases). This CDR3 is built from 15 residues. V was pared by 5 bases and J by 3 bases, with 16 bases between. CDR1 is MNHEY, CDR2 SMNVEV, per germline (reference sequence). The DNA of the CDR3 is TGTGCCAGCAGTCCCCAGACAGGTCCAAAAGAGACCCAGTACTTC. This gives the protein CASSPQTGPKETQYF.

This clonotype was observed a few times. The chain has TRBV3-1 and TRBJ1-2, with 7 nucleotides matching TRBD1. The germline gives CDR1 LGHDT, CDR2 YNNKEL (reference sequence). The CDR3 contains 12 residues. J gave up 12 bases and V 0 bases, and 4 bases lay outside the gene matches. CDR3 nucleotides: TGTGCCAGCAGCCAAGACAAGGGGGCCAACACCTTC. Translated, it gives CASSQDKGANTF.

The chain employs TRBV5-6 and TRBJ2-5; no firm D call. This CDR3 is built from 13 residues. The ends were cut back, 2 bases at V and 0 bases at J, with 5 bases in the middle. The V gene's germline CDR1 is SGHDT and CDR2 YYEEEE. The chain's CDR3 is CASSFRNQETQYF. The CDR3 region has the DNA TGTGCCAGCAGCTTTCGGAACCAAGAGACCCAGTACTTC.

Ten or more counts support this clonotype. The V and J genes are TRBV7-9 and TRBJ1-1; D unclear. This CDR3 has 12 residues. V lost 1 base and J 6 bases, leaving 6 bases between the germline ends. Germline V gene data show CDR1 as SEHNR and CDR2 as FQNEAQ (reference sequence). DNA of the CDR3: TGTGCCAGCAGCTTAGGGGGTTCTGAAGCTTTCTTT. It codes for CASSLGGSEAFF.

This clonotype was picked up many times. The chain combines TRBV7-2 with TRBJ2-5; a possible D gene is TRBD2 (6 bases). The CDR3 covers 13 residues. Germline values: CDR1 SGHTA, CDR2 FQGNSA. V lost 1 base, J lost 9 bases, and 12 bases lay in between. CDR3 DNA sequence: TGTGCCAGCAGCTTAGATGCTAGGAGGGCCCAGTACTTC. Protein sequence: CASSLDARRAQYF. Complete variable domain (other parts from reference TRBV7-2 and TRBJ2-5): GAGVSQSPSNKVTEKGKDVELRCDPISGHTALYWYRQSLGQGLEFLIYFQGNSAPDKSGLPSDRFSAERTGGSVSTLTIQRTQQEDSAVYLCASSLDARRAQYFGPGTRLLVL.